The source of this T cell receptor (beta chain) is a study of human T cells and chemical hapten exposure. Study in general: In the approximately 24-week study, patients were dosed weekly with diphenylcyclopropenone on the scalp throughout. Per-sample TCR yield variation was attributed mainly to small pooled library volume differences.

At least ten counts were recorded for this clonotype. Time point meaning: pre-sensitization, week 0. Treatment in this sample: therapeutic diphenylcyclopropenone sensitization with weekly scalp DPC. Unfractionated whole blood yielded the extracted total RNA. Individual cDNA molecules each carried unique molecular identifiers attached by the library. From the RACE reads, TCRdb called clonotypes with MiXCR, one entry per CDR3 protein. The sample gives 300,000 to 400,000 distinct CDR3 sequences, 5% to 6.5% of which show up once; approximately 2.4% is in the top ten. The CDR3 spans 16 residues. V was clipped by 4 bases and J by 2 bases; unmatched bases: 8. Germline values: CDR1 MDHEN, CDR2 SYDVKM.

This TCR derives from a woman in her forties or fifties with alopecia areata. Some clones in this sample may be carry-over from other donors' samples. This chain uses TRBV28 with TRBJ1-5, with TRBD1 matching 7 bases. Source: whole blood, taken in connection with sensitization to the hapten diphenylcyclopropenone (DPC). The CDR3 nucleotides are TGTGCCAGCAGTTACGTCGACAGGGACGGCAATCAGCCCCAGCATTTT. It translates to CASSYVDRDGNQPQHF.